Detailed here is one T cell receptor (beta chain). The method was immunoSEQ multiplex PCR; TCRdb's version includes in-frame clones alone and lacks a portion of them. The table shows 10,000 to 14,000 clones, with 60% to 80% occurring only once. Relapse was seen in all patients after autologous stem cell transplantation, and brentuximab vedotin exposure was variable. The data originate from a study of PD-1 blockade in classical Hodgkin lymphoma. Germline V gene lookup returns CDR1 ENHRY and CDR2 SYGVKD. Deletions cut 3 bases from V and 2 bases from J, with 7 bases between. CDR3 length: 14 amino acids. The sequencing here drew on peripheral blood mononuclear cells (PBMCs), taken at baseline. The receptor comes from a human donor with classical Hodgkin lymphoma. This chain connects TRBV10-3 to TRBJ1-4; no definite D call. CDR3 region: CAISDPRTNEKLFF. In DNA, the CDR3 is TGTGCCATCAGTGACCCCCGGACTAATGAAAAACTGTTTTTT.